These 28 T cell receptor beta chains share one sample of origin, sequenced in a study of T cell responses to AZD1222 COVID-19 vaccine. Assay: immunoSEQ multiplex PCR; the TCRdb copy retains only in-frame clones and omits some. The profile shows fewer than 150,000 clones, 87% of them singletons. Source: peripheral blood, taken on day 0 of AZD1222 vaccination. Every receptor here comes from an adult in good health.

J is TRBJ1-2 and V is TRBV3-1 (or the pseudogene TRBV3-2); no firm D call. The V gene lost 4 bases and the J gene lost 8 bases, with 14 bases spanning the gap. The CDR3 sequence is 13 residues long. Germline V lookup: CDR1 LGHDT, CDR2 YNNKEL (reference sequence). The CDR3 here is CASSPRVLRGYTF. CDR3 DNA sequence: TGTGCCAGCAGCCCGCGGGTCCTAAGGGGCTACACCTTC.

The chain links TRBV7-8 to TRBJ1-5; possibly TRBD1 for D (5 bases). The V gene's germline CDR1 is SGHVS and CDR2 FQNEAQ. V was trimmed by 3 bases and J by 6 bases, leaving 15 bases between them. The CDR3 is 15 residues long. CDR3 region: CASSFVAGRTQPQHF. As DNA, the CDR3 is TGTGCCAGCAGCTTTGTTGCAGGGAGGACTCAGCCCCAGCATTTT.

Here the CDR3 DNA reads TGCAGTGCAAGTACTAGCGGGGGGGCACAAGAGACCCAGTACTTC. Protein: CSASTSGGAQETQYF. The rearrangement joins TRBV20-1 to TRBJ2-5, with TRBD2 matching over 13 bases. CDR1 and CDR2 from the germline V gene are DFQATT and SNEGSKA (reference sequence). The CDR3 sequence is 15 residues long. The V segment lost 6 bases and the J segment 2 bases; nucleotides outside the gene matches: 6.

This CDR3 reads CASSVPSAYEQYF. The CDR3 nucleotides are TGTGCCAGCAGTGTACCTAGCGCATACGAGCAGTACTTC. The V and J genes are TRBV25-1 and TRBJ2-7, with D maybe TRBD2 (6 bases). The ends were cut back, 4 bases at V and 4 bases at J, with 11 bases in the middle. Germline CDR1 is MGHDK and CDR2 is SYGVNS. The CDR3 is 13 residues long.

This clone was counted once. V and J are TRBV28 and TRBJ1-5; no definite D call. CDR3 size: 13 residues. V lost 8 bases and J 9 bases, leaving 17 bases between the germline ends. Looked up from germline, CDR1 is MDHEN and CDR2 is SYDVKM. CDR3 in amino acids: CASLDGYKGPQHF. CDR3 DNA sequence: TGTGCCAGCCTCGACGGGTACAAAGGGCCCCAGCATTTT.

The chain is built from TRBV7-9 and TRBJ2-2; unclear D gene. The CDR3 extends over 12 amino acids. V lost 5 bases and J lost 7, with 8 bases in between. Germline values: CDR1 SEHNR, CDR2 FQNEAQ (reference sequence). CDR3 in amino acids: CASSVPGGELFF. The CDR3 nucleotides are TGTGCCAGCAGCGTCCCGGGCGGGGAGCTGTTTTTT.

V is TRBV7-6 and J is TRBJ2-2; 8 positions agree with TRBD1. This CDR3 spans 16 amino acids. Trimming removed 7 bases from V and 5 bases from J; junction bases left unmatched: 12. CDR1 and CDR2 (germline): SGHVS, FNYEAQ. CDR3: CASTPHPNRGTGELFF. DNA of the CDR3: TGTGCCAGCACCCCACACCCGAACAGGGGGACCGGGGAGCTGTTTTTT.

V and J are TRBV13 and TRBJ2-2; maybe TRBD1 (6 bases). CDR3 size: 15 residues. Per the germline V gene, CDR1 is PRHDT and CDR2 is FYEKMQ (reference sequence). V gave up 5 bases and J gave up 6 bases, with 16 bases separating them. The CDR3 bases are TGTGCCAGCAGCCGGAACAGGGATAGAGCCGGGGAGCTGTTTTTT. Translating it yields CASSRNRDRAGELFF. The full variable domain, its missing parts supplied by reference TRBV13 and TRBJ2-2, is AAGVIQSPRHLIKEKRETATLKCYPIPRHDTVYWYQQGPGQDPQFLISFYEKMQSDKGSIPDRFSAQQFSDYHSELNMSSLELGDSALYFCASSRNRDRAGELFFGEGSRLTVL.

This clone was detected only once. This chain connects TRBV9 to TRBJ1-5, with a tentative D call TRBD1 (6 bases). V dropped 0 bases and J dropped 4 bases, with 8 bases sitting between them. There are 14 residues in the CDR3. Germline-derived CDR1 and CDR2 are SGDLS and YYNGEE. In DNA, the CDR3 is TGTGCCAGCAGCGTAGGGGGGGCAAATCAGCCCCAGCATTTT. Translated: CASSVGGANQPQHF.

The chain combines TRBV5-6 with TRBJ1-5, with unresolved D. Trimming removed 2 bases from V and 3 bases from J, with 9 bases in between. This CDR3 spans 14 amino acids. Germline V gives CDR1 SGHDT, CDR2 YYEEEE. CDR3 sequence (DNA): TGTGCCAGCAGCTTCCTGGGAAACAATCAGCCCCAGCATTTT. Translated, it gives CASSFLGNNQPQHF.

This chain connects TRBV5-1 to TRBJ1-6; no firm D call. V shed 0 bases and J shed 0 bases, with 10 bases lying between them. The CDR3 length is 17 residues. Germline loops: CDR1 SGHRS, CDR2 YFSETQ. CDR3 sequence: CASSLEGGYSYNSPLHF. CDR3 bases: TGCGCCAGCAGCTTGGAAGGCGGATACTCCTATAATTCACCCCTCCACTTT.

The chain couples TRBV6-6 to TRBJ1-6; the D gene is possibly TRBD1 (5 bases). Germline CDR1 is MNHNY and CDR2 is SVGAGI (reference sequence). V gave up 6 bases and J gave up 5 bases, with 14 bases separating them. This CDR3 has 15 residues. The CDR3 spells CASRAPGRNNSPLHF. The CDR3 DNA follows: TGTGCCAGCAGGGCTCCGGGACGGAATAATTCACCCCTCCACTTT.

The CDR3 DNA reads as TGTGCCAGCAGTTTTGGAAACACCATATATTTT. The encoded protein is CASSFGNTIYF. The V gene is TRBV12-3 or TRBV12-4, the J gene TRBJ1-3, with D unresolved. Trimming pared 3 bases from V and 3 bases from J, leaving 0 bases between. The CDR3 has 11 residues.

The chain uses TRBV5-8 and TRBJ1-5, with TRBD1 as a possible D gene (5 bases). This CDR3 has 15 residues. Germline CDR1 SGHTS, CDR2 YDEGEE. The V end was cut by 4 bases, the J end by 5 bases, with 16 bases between. CDR3 in DNA: TGTGCCAGCAGCCCAGGACACATCCAAGATCAGCCCCAGCATTTT. Amino acids: CASSPGHIQDQPQHF.

The rearrangement links TRBV6-5 to TRBJ1-2; no firm D call. Germline-derived CDR1 and CDR2 are MNHEY and SVGAGI. The V gene lost 2 bases and the J gene lost 1 base, with 11 bases spanning the gap. The CDR3 totals 15 residues. The CDR3 here is CASSYNGILNYGYTF. DNA for the CDR3: TGTGCCAGCAGTTACAACGGGATTCTTAACTATGGCTACACCTTC.

The chain employs TRBV15 and TRBJ2-7; 10 bases fit TRBD1. The CDR3 extends over 14 amino acids. The junction had 6 bases not matched to a gene; V was cut back by 5 bases and J by 5 bases. Germline V CDR1 and CDR2: LNHNV, YYDKDF (reference sequence). This chain's CDR3 is CATSLDRGNHEQYF. The CDR3 bases are TGTGCCACCAGCCTGGACAGGGGGAACCACGAGCAGTACTTC. The variable domain in full, with the rest retrieved from reference TRBV15 and TRBJ2-7, is DAMVIQNPRYQVTQFGKPVTLSCSQTLNHNVMYWYQQKSSQAPKLLFHYYDKDFNNEADTPDNFQSRRPNTSFCFLDIRSPGLGDTAMYLCATSLDRGNHEQYFGPGTRLTVT.

The rearrangement joins TRBV15 to TRBJ2-5, with D tentatively TRBD2 (6 bases). Trimming removed 0 bases from V and 4 bases from J, with 9 bases in between. This CDR3 is built from 14 residues. Germline CDR1 reads LNHNV; CDR2 reads YYDKDF (reference sequence). The CDR3 loop is CATSRDRGRETQYF. In nucleotides, the CDR3 is TGTGCCACCAGCAGAGATCGGGGGAGAGAGACCCAGTACTTC.

The genes are TRBV4-1 and TRBJ1-5, with D possibly TRBD1 on 6 matching bases. There are 17 residues in the CDR3. Trimming took off 2 bases at V and 4 bases at J, with 18 bases between the two ends. Germline-derived CDR1 and CDR2 are MGHRA and YSYEKL. CDR3 loop: CASSQTPRGLRNQPQHF. CDR3 DNA: TGCGCCAGCAGCCAAACCCCCAGGGGTTTAAGAAATCAGCCCCAGCATTTT.

Here the CDR3 reads CASSQADRGPEAFF. As DNA, the CDR3 is TGTGCCAGCAGCCAAGCCGACAGGGGCCCTGAAGCTTTCTTT. This sequence joins TRBV3-1 (or the pseudogene TRBV3-2) and TRBJ1-1; 8 bases align to TRBD1. Unmatched junction bases numbered 4, after V lost 1 base and J lost 6 bases. The CDR3 spans 14 residues. The V gene's germline CDR1 is LGHDT and CDR2 YNNKEL (reference sequence).

The V gene is TRBV7-2, the J gene TRBJ2-3; a weak D match, TRBD1 (6 bases). Germline CDR1 reads SGHTA; CDR2 reads FQGNSA. V shed 5 bases and J shed 0 bases, with 15 bases lying between them. This CDR3 region has 16 residues. The CDR3 here is CASSPRGTVSTDTQYF. The CDR3 DNA reads as TGTGCCAGCAGCCCTAGGGGGACGGTGAGCACAGATACGCAGTATTTT.

The chain recombines TRBV7-2 with TRBJ1-5, with D perhaps TRBD1 (6 bases). This CDR3 region has 12 residues. Germline CDR1 and CDR2: SGHTA and FQGNSA. V gave up 2 bases and J gave up 7 bases, with 6 bases separating them. The CDR3 DNA is TGTGCCAGCAGCTTAACAGGGCAGCCCCAGCATTTT. The encoded protein is CASSLTGQPQHF.

This clone was recorded a few times. The rearrangement joins TRBV3-1 (or the pseudogene TRBV3-2) to TRBJ2-3; D unclear. The CDR3 extends over 12 amino acids. Germline values: CDR1 LGHDT, CDR2 YNNKEL (reference sequence). V dropped 1 base and J dropped 11 bases, with 10 bases sitting between them. Here the CDR3 DNA reads TGTGCCAGCAGCCAAGTCGCGCCCCAGCAGTATTTT. Encoded protein: CASSQVAPQQYF.

The rearrangement uses TRBV4-1 and TRBJ2-3; 14 positions match TRBD2. CDR1 is MGHRA, CDR2 YSYEKL, per germline. V lost 1 base to trimming and J lost 8 bases; unmatched junction nucleotides: 2. CDR3 length: 15 amino acids. CDR3 residues: CASSQGTSGGTTQYF. As DNA, the CDR3 is TGCGCCAGCAGCCAAGGGACTAGCGGGGGGACTACGCAGTATTTT.

The chain uses TRBV7-2 and TRBJ2-2; D not resolved. The CDR3 loop spans 16 amino acids. Germline lookup yields CDR1 SGHTA and CDR2 FQGNSA. V gave up 5 bases and J gave up 4 bases, with 17 bases separating them. The chain's CDR3 is CASSPSGSVVTGELFF. CDR3 DNA: TGTGCCAGCAGCCCCTCTGGCAGCGTCGTCACCGGGGAGCTGTTTTTT.

The rearrangement joins TRBV5-1 to TRBJ2-1; TRBD1 or TRBD2 may be the D gene (5 bases each). Trimming left V 4 bases short and J 9 bases short, with 17 bases between. Germline V gene sequence: CDR1 SGHRS, CDR2 YFSETQ. The CDR3 runs to 14 residues. The CDR3 DNA sequence: TGCGCCAGCAGCCCTGGGTTAGCTGGGGGTGAGCAGTTCTTC. Encoded protein: CASSPGLAGGEQFF.

The CDR3 spells CASSPEGGSPHEQYF. The CDR3 DNA sequence: TGCGCCAGCAGCCCTGAGGGGGGTTCTCCCCACGAGCAGTACTTC. The chain is built from TRBV5-1 and TRBJ2-7; D may correspond to TRBD1 or TRBD2 (6 bases each). Trimming removed 4 bases from V and 5 bases from J, with 19 bases in between. The CDR3 runs 15 residues. Germline V gene lookup returns CDR1 SGHRS and CDR2 YFSETQ.

CDR3 nucleotide sequence: TGTGCCAGCAGCTTAGCTCGAGTGGGACAGGGGGGACAGCCCCAGCATTTT. Its protein is CASSLARVGQGGQPQHF. This chain links TRBV7-2 with TRBJ1-5, with TRBD1 identical over 11 bases. CDR1 is SGHTA and CDR2 is FQGNSA in the germline V gene. V dropped 0 bases and J dropped 7; count of bases not matched to a gene: 8. The CDR3 extends over 17 amino acids.

The chain carries TRBV3-1 (or the pseudogene TRBV3-2) and TRBJ1-4; TRBD1 might be the D (6 bases). The CDR3 has 13 amino acids. Trimming took 7 bases from V and 3 from J, leaving 9 bases between them. Germline V gene data show CDR1 as LGHDT and CDR2 as YNNKEL (reference sequence). The CDR3 sequence: CASTEGANEKLFF. The CDR3 nucleotides are TGTGCCAGCACAGAGGGGGCTAATGAAAAACTGTTTTTT.